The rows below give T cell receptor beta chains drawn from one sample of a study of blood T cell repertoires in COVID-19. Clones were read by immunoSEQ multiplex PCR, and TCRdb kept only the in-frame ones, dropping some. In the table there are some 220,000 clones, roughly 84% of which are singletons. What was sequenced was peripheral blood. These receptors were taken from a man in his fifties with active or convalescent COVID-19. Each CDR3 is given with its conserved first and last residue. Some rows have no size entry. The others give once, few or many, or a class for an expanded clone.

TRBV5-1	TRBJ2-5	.	CASSPGLAGGNQETQYF
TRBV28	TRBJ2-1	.	CASSGTSGGARAGEQFF
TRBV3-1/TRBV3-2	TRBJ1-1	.	CASSLTDRADTEAFF
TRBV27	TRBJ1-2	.	CASSPGLRYGYTF
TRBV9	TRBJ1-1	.	CASSVEGEGATEAFF
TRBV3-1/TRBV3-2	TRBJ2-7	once	CASSQVGNEQYF
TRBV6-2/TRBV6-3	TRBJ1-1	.	CASSPNHFRGRTEAFF
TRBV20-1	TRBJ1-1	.	CAQGLNTEAFF
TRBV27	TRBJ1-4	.	CASSPDRWAGEKLFF
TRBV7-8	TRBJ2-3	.	CASSLGAGLTDTQYF
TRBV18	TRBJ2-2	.	CASSPQRTRNTGELFF
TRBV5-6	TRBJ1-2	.	CASSLGRAPVGYTF
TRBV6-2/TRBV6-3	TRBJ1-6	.	CASSPYRGPIYNSPLHF
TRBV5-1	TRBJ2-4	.	CASSLVGTSVGNIQYF
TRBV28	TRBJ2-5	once	CASSSGTSGRRRETQYF